The 30 T cell receptor beta chains listed next were all sequenced from one sample in a study of control samples from healthy donors and cancer patients. Profiling relied on immunoSEQ multiplex PCR, and the TCRdb table lists in-frame clones only, not all of them. The sample yields about 110,000 clones, 88% seen once. Input material: PBMCs. These receptors all stem from a woman in her sixties or seventies with lung cancer.

This rearrangement joins TRBV7-9 to TRBJ1-2; 7 positions match TRBD1. CDR1 and CDR2 (germline): SEHNR, FQNEAQ (reference sequence). J was trimmed by 4 bases and V by 1 base; bases with no gene match: 6. The CDR3 loop spans 15 amino acids. CDR3 sequence (DNA): TGTGCCAGCAGCTTAGTGGGGGACAGCGTCTATGGCTACACCTTC. Protein: CASSLVGDSVYGYTF.

J is TRBJ1-1 and V is TRBV4-2; 8 nucleotides line up with TRBD1. The CDR3 runs 16 residues. The V segment lost 1 base and the J segment 1 base; nucleotides outside the gene matches: 5. CDR1 is LGHNA, CDR2 YNFKEQ, per germline. DNA of the CDR3: TGTGCCAGCAGCCAAGCCGCCGGGACAGGGAACACTGAAGCTTTCTTT. Protein: CASSQAAGTGNTEAFF.

V and J are TRBV9 and TRBJ1-1; D is uncertain. CDR1 SGDLS and CDR2 YYNGEE come from the germline V gene. The CDR3 runs 14 residues. V lost 0 bases to trimming and J lost 1 base, with 7 bases between them. This chain's CDR3 is CASSVVGENTEAFF. The CDR3 region has the DNA TGTGCCAGCAGCGTAGTAGGTGAGAACACTGAAGCTTTCTTT. The variable domain in full, completed from reference TRBV9 and TRBJ1-1, reads DSGVTQTPKHLITATGQRVTLRCSPRSGDLSVYWYQQSLDQGLQFLIQYYNGEERAKGNILERFSAQQFPDLHSELNLSSLELGDSALYFCASSVVGENTEAFFGQGTRLTVV.

V usage is TRBV3-1 (or the pseudogene TRBV3-2) and J usage is TRBJ2-2; TRBD2 matches 13 bases. The trim removed 4 bases at V and 5 bases at J, leaving 7 bases unmatched. The CDR3 has 17 residues. Per germline, CDR1 LGHDT and CDR2 YNNKEL (reference sequence). In DNA form, the CDR3 reads TGTGCCAGCAGCCCCCGACTAGCGGGGGGACGGACCGGGGAGCTGTTTTTT. Translating gives CASSPRLAGGRTGELFF.

The V call is TRBV10-3, the J call TRBJ1-2; weak D call: TRBD1 (6 bases). This CDR3 comprises 15 residues. V was pared by 0 bases and J by 4 bases, with 12 bases between. CDR1 is ENHRY and CDR2 is SYGVKD in the germline V gene. The CDR3 coding sequence is TGTGCCATCAGTGAGTCCTTTGCAGGGGTCTATGGCTACACCTTC. Its protein product is CAISESFAGVYGYTF.

In this sample, this clone turned up once. The sample has other DNA sequences that encode this CDR3 too. V usage is TRBV5-1 and J usage is TRBJ2-5, with 7 positions matching TRBD1. The trim removed 2 bases at V and 1 base at J, leaving 2 bases unmatched. CDR1 SGHRS and CDR2 YFSETQ come from the germline V gene. The CDR3 is made up of 14 amino acids. The CDR3 reads CASSLGDSQETQYF. The CDR3 DNA follows: TGCGCCAGCAGCTTAGGGGACAGCCAAGAGACCCAGTACTTC.

The chain carries TRBV19 and TRBJ2-7; 8 bases map to TRBD1. This CDR3 has 13 amino acids. J gave up 2 bases and V 9 bases, and 6 bases lay outside the gene matches. CDR1 is LNHDA and CDR2 is SQIVND in the germline V gene (reference sequence). In DNA, the CDR3 is TGTGCCAGCACCGGGACAGGAGCCTACGAGCAGTACTTC. Its translation is CASTGTGAYEQYF.

The table lists this clone with a few counts. This chain uses TRBV12-3 or TRBV12-4 with TRBJ2-1; no firm D call. The CDR3 covers 10 residues. Trimming removed 3 bases from V and 10 bases from J, with 4 bases in between. The CDR3 DNA reads TGTGCCAGCAGTTTTGAGGAGCAGTTCTTC. Translating it yields CASSFEEQFF.

V and J are TRBV19 and TRBJ1-1; unclear D gene. Trimming took off 3 bases at V and 5 bases at J, with 4 bases between the two ends. This CDR3 comprises 11 residues. Germline lookup yields CDR1 LNHDA and CDR2 SQIVND (reference sequence). The CDR3 loop is CASSMGTEAFF. The CDR3, as DNA: TGTGCCAGTAGTATGGGAACTGAAGCTTTCTTT.

This clone was found once. J is TRBJ2-1 and V is TRBV10-3, with 13 bases matching TRBD2. Looked up from germline, CDR1 is ENHRY and CDR2 is SYGVKD. This CDR3 region has 15 residues. V was pared by 11 bases and J by 7 bases, with 11 bases of the junction left unmatched. The DNA of the CDR3 is TGTGCCGCCGCCGGACTAGCGGGAGTGGGAAATGAGCAGTTCTTC. Translating it yields CAAAGLAGVGNEQFF.

This chain connects TRBV7-9 to TRBJ1-5; tentative D call: TRBD1 (6 bases). V lost 3 bases, J lost 7 bases, and 13 bases lay in between. The CDR3 loop spans 14 amino acids. The germline gives CDR1 SEHNR, CDR2 FQNEAQ (reference sequence). CDR3 DNA: TGTGCCAGCAGCTTGGGGGGCGCATTGCAGCCCCAGCATTTT. Protein product: CASSLGGALQPQHF.

The chain is built from TRBV7-2 and TRBJ2-5, with no clear D. This CDR3 has 15 amino acids. V lost 1 base, J lost 1 base, and 10 bases lay in between. Germline loops: CDR1 SGHTA, CDR2 FQGNSA. The CDR3 region is CASSLESWPQETQYF. CDR3 bases: TGTGCCAGCAGCTTAGAATCCTGGCCCCAAGAGACCCAGTACTTC.

This chain joins TRBV10-3 and TRBJ2-1, with 8 bases aligning to TRBD2. There are 18 residues in the CDR3. The V gene's germline CDR1 is ENHRY and CDR2 SYGVKD. Trimming took 3 bases from V and 2 from J; bases not matched to a gene: 12. The CDR3 DNA reads TGTGCCATCAGTGAACGGTTTAGCGGGATCTCAACCTACAATGAGCAGTTCTTC. Protein: CAISERFSGISTYNEQFF.

The gene calls are TRBV5-6 and TRBJ1-4; unclear D gene. CDR3 length equals 11 residues. V lost 0 bases and J lost 6, with 0 bases in between. CDR1 and CDR2 (germline): SGHDT, YYEEEE. The CDR3 is CASSLDEKLFF. The CDR3 region has the DNA TGTGCCAGCAGCTTGGATGAAAAACTGTTTTTT. The complete variable domain, with remaining parts taken from reference TRBV5-6 and TRBJ1-4, reads DAGVTQSPTHLIKTRGQQVTLRCSPKSGHDTVSWYQQALGQGPQFIFQYYEEEERQRGNFPDRFSGHQFPNYSSELNVNALLLGDSALYLCASSLDEKLFFGSGTQLSVL.

The CDR3 nucleotides read TGTGCCAGCAGCTCTTCTGCCTACGAGCAGTACTTC. Its translation: CASSSSAYEQYF. The chain joins TRBV11-2 to TRBJ2-7; D gene unclear. The CDR3 covers 12 residues. V was shortened by 4 bases and J by 2 bases, with 6 bases between the two germline ends. Germline values: CDR1 SGHAT, CDR2 FQNNGV.

The chain couples TRBV30 to TRBJ1-2; a possible D gene is TRBD1 (6 bases). The CDR3 is made up of 15 amino acids. The germline gives CDR1 GTSNPN, CDR2 SVGIG (reference sequence). V dropped 0 bases and J dropped 8 bases, with 19 bases sitting between them. In DNA form, the CDR3 reads TGTGCCTGGAGTGTAAAGGACAGCGGAACGCTAGGCTACACCTTC. Its protein product is CAWSVKDSGTLGYTF. Full variable domain (missing parts from reference TRBV30 and TRBJ1-2): SQTIHQWPATLVQPVGSPLSLECTVEGTSNPNLYWYRQAAGRGLQLLFYSVGIGQISSEVPQNLSASRPQDRQFILSSKKLLLSDSGFYLCAWSVKDSGTLGYTFGSGTRLTVV.

For the CDR3, the DNA is TGCGCCAGCAGTCAACCCGACTCGGTAGGCGCTGAAGCTTTCTTT. Protein sequence: CASSQPDSVGAEAFF. This chain joins TRBV23-1 and TRBJ1-1; the D is unclear. TRBV23-1 is identified as an open reading frame with a role that is uncertain. CDR3 size: 15 residues. The V and J ends lost 2 bases and 6 bases respectively, with 16 bases between them.

The rearrangement links TRBV30 to TRBJ2-1, with TRBD1 matching over 7 bases. Germline V lookup: CDR1 GTSNPN, CDR2 SVGIG (reference sequence). V shed 3 bases and J 1 base; nucleotides not matched to a gene: 3. CDR3 length: 14 residues. Here the CDR3 DNA reads TGTGCCTGGAGAGCAGGGGGTTCCTACAATGAGCAGTTCTTC. It is translated as CAWRAGGSYNEQFF.

This chain uses TRBV19 with TRBJ1-1; no reliable D call. The V end was cut by 3 bases, the J end by 8 bases, with 19 bases between. This CDR3 has 15 amino acids. Germline CDR1 reads LNHDA; CDR2 reads SQIVND (reference sequence). CDR3 nucleotide sequence: TGTGCCAGTAGTATCCCGGGGAGGGCCGCGGGGGAAGCTTTCTTT. As protein: CASSIPGRAAGEAFF.

The DNA for the CDR3 is TGTGCCTCTCTAACGACAGGGGGCGCCAGCTTCTACGAGCAGTACTTC. Its translation is CASLTTGGASFYEQYF. The genes are TRBV30 and TRBJ2-7, with TRBD1 matching over 10 bases. This CDR3 is 16 amino acids long. V lost 7 bases and J lost 3; bases outside the gene matches: 15. Germline V lookup: CDR1 GTSNPN, CDR2 SVGIG (reference sequence).

This chain links TRBV7-8 with TRBJ1-2, with 9 positions matching TRBD1. Germline-derived CDR1 and CDR2 are SGHVS and FQNEAQ. J lost 4 bases, V lost 5 bases, and 8 bases had no gene match. This CDR3 spans 15 amino acids. This chain's CDR3 is CASSPRDRVFYGYTF. For the CDR3, the DNA is TGTGCCAGCAGCCCCCGGGACAGGGTCTTCTATGGCTACACCTTC.

The chain links TRBV5-4 to TRBJ1-1; 11 nucleotides match TRBD1. Germline V gives CDR1 SGHNT, CDR2 YYREEE (reference sequence). The J segment lost 0 bases and the V segment lost 0 bases, leaving 7 bases of the junction unmatched. There are 18 residues in the CDR3. CDR3 region: CASSLGGQGAGVNTEAFF. Here the CDR3 DNA reads TGTGCCAGCAGCTTGGGAGGACAGGGGGCTGGGGTGAACACTGAAGCTTTCTTT.

The CDR3 reads CASSLVRENTGELFF. The CDR3 region has the DNA TGTGCCAGCAGCTTAGTGCGGGAGAACACCGGGGAGCTGTTTTTT. The J gene is TRBJ2-2, the V gene TRBV11-2, with D maybe TRBD2 (6 bases). The germline CDR1 and CDR2 sequences are SGHAT and FQNNGV. This CDR3 spans 15 amino acids. V was clipped by 1 base and J by 1 base, with 7 bases between them. Full variable domain (remainder filled in from reference TRBV11-2 and TRBJ2-2): EAGVAQSPRYKIIEKRQSVAFWCNPISGHATLYWYQQILGQGPKLLIQFQNNGVVDDSQLPKDRFSAERLKGVDSTLKIQPAKLEDSAVYLCASSLVRENTGELFFGEGSRLTVL.

V and J are TRBV9 and TRBJ1-2, with 7 nucleotides matching TRBD1. This CDR3 has 13 residues. V lost 3 bases, J lost 2 bases, and 1 base stayed unmatched. Per germline, CDR1 SGDLS and CDR2 YYNGEE. In DNA, the CDR3 is TGTGCCAGCAGCGCGACAGGGAACTATGGCTACACCTTC. Encoded protein: CASSATGNYGYTF.

The chain employs TRBV7-9 and TRBJ1-2, with 7 bases matching TRBD1. The CDR3 has 16 residues. The germline V gene has CDR1 SEHNR and CDR2 FQNEAQ (reference sequence). V gave up 1 base and J gave up 0 bases; unmatched junction bases: 5. The CDR3 nucleotides read TGTGCCAGCAGCTTAGGTACAGGGGCGCCTAACTATGGCTACACCTTC. Its translation is CASSLGTGAPNYGYTF.

This chain joins TRBV3-1 (or the pseudogene TRBV3-2) and TRBJ2-5; D might be TRBD1 (6 bases). This CDR3 has 18 amino acids. Trimming removed 2 bases from V and 2 bases from J, with 21 bases in between. Germline CDR1 LGHDT, CDR2 YNNKEL (reference sequence). CDR3 in amino acids: CASSQYGIRDTGQETQYF. Here the CDR3 DNA reads TGTGCCAGCAGCCAATACGGGATCCGGGACACGGGTCAAGAGACCCAGTACTTC.

The genes are TRBV24-1 and TRBJ2-2; D is unresolved. With 2 bases removed from V and 6 bases from J, the gap between germline ends came to 18 bases. Germline loops: CDR1 KGHDR, CDR2 SFDVKD. The CDR3 totals 17 residues. As DNA, the CDR3 is TGTGCCACCAGTGATTCGGGCGTGCAACCCTCCGCCGGGGAGCTGTTTTTT. Translation: CATSDSGVQPSAGELFF.

The J gene is TRBJ1-4, the V gene TRBV4-2; no firm D call. This CDR3 region has 16 residues. From germline, CDR1 is LGHNA and CDR2 YNFKEQ. Deletions cut 0 bases from V and 0 bases from J, with 8 bases between. This CDR3 reads CASSQDLGTTNEKLFF. DNA for the CDR3: TGTGCCAGCAGCCAAGATTTAGGAACAACTAATGAAAAACTGTTTTTT.

The rearrangement uses TRBV11-2 and TRBJ1-5; 7 bases fit TRBD1. Germline-derived CDR1 and CDR2 are SGHAT and FQNNGV. The CDR3 has 16 amino acids. V shed 0 bases, J shed 2 bases, and the junction held 4 bases outside the gene matches. The CDR3 bases are TGTGCCAGCAGCTTAGATTCGGGGACAGGCAATCAGCCCCAGCATTTT. Translating it yields CASSLDSGTGNQPQHF.

This chain uses TRBV5-4 with TRBJ1-2; 9 positions match TRBD1. CDR1 and CDR2 from the germline V gene are SGHNT and YYREEE (reference sequence). The CDR3 sequence is 14 residues long. V dropped 7 bases and J dropped 1; count of bases not matched to a gene: 5. The CDR3 spells CASFGGQGNYGYTF. The DNA for the CDR3 is TGTGCCAGCTTTGGGGGACAGGGTAACTATGGCTACACCTTC.